The subject of this entry is one TCR beta chain. Its antigen remains unidentified. A read error may produce the germline difference seen at one junction end. The input was around 530 ng total RNA; TCR beta cDNA was made from it with a constant-region primer. Slightly modified ARM-PCR with three nested multiplex PCR rounds yielded TCR beta libraries. TRBV1-TRBV30 forward primers paired with a C-beta reverse primer were used in the first two PCR rounds, which ran roughly 10 cycles each. TCRdb independently ran MiXCR on the multiplex PCR reads; one entry per CDR3 protein. This table holds fewer than 200,000 distinct CDR3 sequences, about 82% found once. The data belong to a study of tumor-infiltrating lymphocytes in primary liver carcinoma. Study-wide context: Tumors were staged T1-T3 N0M0 and measured about 4.2 to 10 cm across. Each of the samples returned roughly 3.65 to 7.5 million productive TCRbeta reads (a yield similar across tissue types). Points from the study as a whole: The difference in top-250-clone fraction between tumors and blood was significant, favoring tumors (p = 0.039).

Each 20-30 mg portion of unsorted bulk tissue served as the source for co-extraction of RNA and DNA. Those patients suffered from chronic HBV infection and were treatment-naive. The germline V gene has CDR1 ENHRY and CDR2 SYGVKD. The CDR3 runs 14 residues. This clonotype was sampled from a man between 40 and 49 years old with primary liver carcinoma and hepatitis B virus infection. The specimen was tumor tissue from primary liver carcinoma. The chain links TRBV10-3 to TRBJ1-1, with D perhaps matching TRBD1 (6 bases). The CDR3 DNA follows: TGTGCGATCAGTACACAGGGATTGAACACTGATGCTTTCTTT. Translated: CAISTQGLNTDAFF.